Listed below are T cell receptor beta chains from one sample, sequenced in a study of CD8 T cells in Susac syndrome. MiXCR was run by TCRdb on the immunoSEQ multiplex PCR reads, yielding one entry per CDR3 protein. This sample has some 400,000 distinct CDR3 sequences; roughly 85% occur once, and the top ten carry about 0.12%. Sequencing input: CD8+ T cells from PBMCs. The receptor source for this set is a human donor with multiple sclerosis. Each CDR3 is given with its conserved first and last residue. A D gene is named only where the DNA matches it firmly. For some rows the clone size is stated as once, few or many, or as a class when expanded; others skip it.

j_call,d_call,clone_size,v_call,cdr3_aa,cdr3_nt
TRBJ1-2,.,.,TRBV7-2,CASSLTGTPMGGYTF,TGTGCCAGCAGCCTAACCGGGACACCCATGGGTGGCTACACCTTC
TRBJ2-3,.,.,TRBV27,CASSTAQGGSSVATQYF,TGTGCCAGCAGTACGGCCCAAGGGGGAAGTTCTGTAGCTACGCAGTATTTT
TRBJ2-1,TRBD1,.,TRBV29-1,CSSEGTVYNEQFF,TGCAGCTCCGAGGGGACAGTTTACAATGAGCAGTTCTTC
TRBJ2-7,.,.,TRBV12-3/TRBV12-4,CASSSGTLSSFEQYF,TGTGCCAGCAGTTCAGGTACCCTGTCTAGCTTCGAGCAGTACTTC
TRBJ1-2,TRBD1,.,TRBV20-1,CSAQGDNYGYTF,TGCAGTGCTCAGGGGGATAACTATGGCTACACCTTC
TRBJ1-1,.,.,TRBV20-1,CSARAGRRGGSEAFF,TGCAGTGCTAGAGCTGGCAGGAGGGGCGGCTCTGAAGCTTTCTTT
TRBJ2-7,TRBD1,.,TRBV27,CASSFRNRGSYEQYF,TGTGCCAGCAGTTTCCGAAACAGGGGCTCCTACGAGCAGTACTTC
TRBJ2-3,TRBD1,.,TRBV29-1,CSVEFGQGNTDTQYF,TGCAGCGTTGAATTCGGACAGGGTAACACAGATACGCAGTATTTT
TRBJ1-1,.,.,TRBV5-6,CASSIMNTEAFF,TGTGCCAGCAGCATCATGAACACTGAAGCTTTCTTT
TRBJ2-1,.,.,TRBV11-2,CASSFAGTQHNEQFF,TGTGCCAGCAGCTTCGCCGGGACTCAACACAATGAGCAGTTCTTC
TRBJ1-3,.,.,TRBV14,CASSSYPGQTNPSGNTIYF,TGTGCCAGCAGCTCCTACCCGGGACAAACTAATCCCTCTGGAAACACCATATATTTT
TRBJ2-2,.,.,TRBV29-1,CSVVGSTGELFF,TGCAGCGTTGTTGGATCCACCGGGGAGCTGTTTTTT
TRBJ1-1,.,.,TRBV27,CASSLRRSGQNTEAFF,TGTGCCAGCAGTTTGCGACGATCAGGCCAGAACACTGAAGCTTTCTTT
TRBJ2-7,TRBD2,.,TRBV7-6,CASSPSGRAYEQYF,TGTGCCAGCAGCCCTAGCGGGAGGGCCTACGAGCAGTACTTC
TRBJ2-3,TRBD2,.,TRBV27,CASSPSSGGSTQYF,TGTGCCAGCAGTCCTAGTTCGGGGGGTTCTACGCAGTATTTT
TRBJ2-7,TRBD2,once,TRBV29-1,CSVQTPRGYLRYEQYF,TGCAGCGTCCAAACTCCGCGGGGGTACCTGCGCTACGAGCAGTACTTC
TRBJ2-1,.,.,TRBV21-1,CASSAKGDSLCEQFF,TGTGCCAGCAGCGCCAAGGGGGACTCTTTATGTGAGCAGTTCTTC